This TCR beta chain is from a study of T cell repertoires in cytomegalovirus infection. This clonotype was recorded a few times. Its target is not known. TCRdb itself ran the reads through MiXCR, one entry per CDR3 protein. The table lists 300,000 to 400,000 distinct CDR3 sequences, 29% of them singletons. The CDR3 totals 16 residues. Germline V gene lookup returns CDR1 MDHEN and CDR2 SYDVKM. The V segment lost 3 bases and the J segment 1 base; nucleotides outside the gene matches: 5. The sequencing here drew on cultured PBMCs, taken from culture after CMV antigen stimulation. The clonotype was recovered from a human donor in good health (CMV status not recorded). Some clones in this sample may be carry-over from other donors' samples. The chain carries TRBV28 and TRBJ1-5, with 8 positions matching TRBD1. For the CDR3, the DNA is TGTGCCAGCAGTTTTCAGCAGGGGGCAAGCAATCAGCCCCAGCATTTT. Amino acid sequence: CASSFQQGASNQPQHF.